A single sample is the source of the 22 T cell receptor beta chains below, sequenced in a study of shared clonotypes between healthy human individuals. Clones were read by immunoSEQ multiplex PCR, and TCRdb kept only the in-frame ones, dropping some. The sample lists 2 million to 2.5 million clones; almost 96% were seen once. Sequencing used naive CD4+ T cells sorted from blood. Subset in this sample: CD45RA+ positively selected. These receptors were obtained from a man between 18 and 29 years old in good health.

The rearrangement links TRBV7-2 to TRBJ2-7; 7 bases align to TRBD1. V shed 1 base, J shed 6 bases, and the junction held 6 bases outside the gene matches. This CDR3 contains 14 residues. Germline V CDR1 and CDR2: SGHTA, FQGNSA. Here the CDR3 reads CASSLVPAGGEQYF. DNA of the CDR3: TGTGCCAGCAGCTTAGTTCCGGCAGGGGGCGAGCAGTACTTC.

This clone was detected once. The chain has TRBV5-6 and TRBJ2-7; 12 bases map to TRBD1. Germline CDR1 reads SGHDT; CDR2 reads YYEEEE. This CDR3 has 14 residues. After removal of 4 bases from V and 7 bases from J, the junction contained 6 bases not matched to a gene. The DNA of the CDR3 is TGTGCCAGCAGCCGGGGACAGGGGGCCCAAGAGCAGTACTTC. Translation: CASSRGQGAQEQYF.

This chain uses TRBV11-2 with TRBJ2-5; 7 bases align to TRBD1. V dropped 8 bases and J dropped 4; count of bases not matched to a gene: 7. CDR1 is SGHAT, CDR2 FQNNGV, per germline. The CDR3 has 13 amino acids. For the CDR3, the DNA is TGTGCCAGCCGACGACAGGGAAGAGAGACCCAGTACTTC. Its translation is CASRRQGRETQYF.

This chain links TRBV28 with TRBJ1-6; TRBD1 agrees at 9 bases. Germline V gives CDR1 MDHEN, CDR2 SYDVKM. V trimming: 10 bases; J trimming: 10 bases; junction bases outside the gene matches: 5. This CDR3 has 12 amino acids. This CDR3 reads CATGTGISPLHF. The CDR3 DNA sequence: TGTGCCACCGGGACAGGGATATCACCCCTCCACTTT.

The CDR3 coding sequence is TGTGCCAGCAGTTTAATAGCCCTCACAGATACGCAGTATTTT. It codes for CASSLIALTDTQYF. This rearrangement joins TRBV27 to TRBJ2-3; D uncertain. Per the germline V gene, CDR1 is MNHEY and CDR2 is SMNVEV (reference sequence). There are 14 residues in the CDR3. The ends were cut back, 2 bases at V and 2 bases at J, with 8 bases in the middle.

Note on this clone: The sample contains more than one DNA sequence encoding this CDR3. The chain couples TRBV28 to TRBJ1-5; TRBD1 might be the D (5 bases). V lost 2 bases and J lost 0, with 8 bases in between. Germline values: CDR1 MDHEN, CDR2 SYDVKM. The CDR3 covers 15 residues. Here the CDR3 reads CASSLPGTSNQPQHF. Written as DNA, the CDR3 is TGTGCCAGCAGTTTACCAGGGACTAGCAATCAGCCCCAGCATTTT.

The chain is built from TRBV9 and TRBJ2-7; D perhaps matches TRBD2 (5 bases). The CDR3 covers 16 residues. The germline V gene has CDR1 SGDLS and CDR2 YYNGEE. Trimming took 3 bases from V and 2 from J, leaving 18 bases between them. CDR3 sequence reads: CASSAQEGVLTYEQYF. The CDR3 DNA reads TGTGCCAGCAGCGCCCAAGAGGGCGTCCTTACCTACGAGCAGTACTTC.

This sequence joins TRBV21-1 and TRBJ1-5; TRBD1 is the table's D call and was not checked against the DNA. TRBV21-1 is deemed a pseudogene. The CDR3 contains 17 residues. CDR3 bases: TGTGCCAGCAGCCTACCAAAGTGGGACAGGGATAGACAGCCCCAGCATTTT. This gives the protein CASSLPKWDRDRQPQHF.

The chain carries TRBV5-1 and TRBJ2-1; 8 bases are a match to TRBD2. Germline trimming cut 4 bases from V and 12 bases from J; bases unmatched to any gene: 15. The CDR3 covers 15 residues. Germline V gene data show CDR1 as SGHRS and CDR2 as YFSETQ. The CDR3 region has the DNA TGCGCCAGCAGCACGGGACTAGAACTCTCAATGGGGCAGTTCTTC. Its translation is CASSTGLELSMGQFF.

The chain joins TRBV11-3 to TRBJ1-1; D unclear. The CDR3 totals 13 residues. Germline V gene sequence: CDR1 SGHNT, CDR2 YENEEA. V shed 5 bases and J shed 3 bases, with 10 bases lying between them. The CDR3 coding sequence is TGTGCCAGCAGCGCCTTCCCGGACACTGAAGCTTTCTTT. It yields the protein CASSAFPDTEAFF.

V is TRBV7-9 and J is TRBJ2-3, with TRBD2 matching over 7 bases. CDR1 SEHNR and CDR2 FQNEAQ come from the germline V gene (reference sequence). V trimming: 1 base; J trimming: 2 bases; junction bases outside the gene matches: 3. The CDR3 loop spans 15 amino acids. CDR3 sequence reads: CASSLVAGDTDTQYF. The CDR3 DNA sequence: TGTGCCAGCAGCTTAGTTGCGGGAGACACAGATACGCAGTATTTT.

This clone appeared a few times. J is TRBJ1-6 and V is TRBV28; a weak D match, TRBD1 (5 bases). Between the trimmed V and J ends, which lost 7 bases and 5 bases, there was a span of 12 bases. There are 14 residues in the CDR3. Germline lookup yields CDR1 MDHEN and CDR2 SYDVKM. CDR3 DNA: TGTGCCAGCAACCTTGGCAGGGATAATTCACCCCTCCACTTT. Translating gives CASNLGRDNSPLHF.

The rearrangement uses TRBV7-9 and TRBJ2-2; D is undetermined. The V gene lost 2 bases and the J gene lost 0 bases, with 7 bases spanning the gap. Germline values: CDR1 SEHNR, CDR2 FQNEAQ (reference sequence). The CDR3 extends over 15 amino acids. CDR3 protein: CASSLFPSNTGELFF. The CDR3 DNA follows: TGTGCCAGCAGCTTATTTCCCTCGAACACCGGGGAGCTGTTTTTT. The full variable domain, its missing parts supplied by reference TRBV7-9 and TRBJ2-2, is DTGVSQNPRHKITKRGQNVTFRCDPISEHNRLYWYRQTLGQGPEFLTYFQNEAQLEKSRLLSDRFSAERPKGSFSTLEIQRTEQGDSAMYLCASSLFPSNTGELFFGEGSRLTVL.

The chain uses TRBV6-5 and TRBJ1-2; the D gene is possibly TRBD1 (6 bases). The CDR3 is 12 amino acids. CDR1 is MNHEY and CDR2 is SVGAGI in the germline V gene. Trimming cost V 6 bases and J 7 bases, with 12 bases left between them. The CDR3 bases are TGTGCCAGCAGCAACCGACAGGCTGGCTACACCTTC. Protein: CASSNRQAGYTF.

The chain carries TRBV6-1 and TRBJ2-5; D not resolved. Germline CDR1 is MNHNS and CDR2 is SASEGT. This CDR3 comprises 13 residues. The ends were cut back, 1 base at V and 9 bases at J, with 12 bases in the middle. The CDR3 bases are TGTGCCAGCAGTGAAGTGGATGAATCAGCCCAGTACTTC. It is translated as CASSEVDESAQYF.

The CDR3 sequence: CSAGPRNEQFF. Here the CDR3 DNA reads TGCAGCGCGGGACCACGTAATGAGCAGTTCTTC. The V and J genes are TRBV29-1 and TRBJ2-1; D is perhaps TRBD1 or TRBD2 (5 bases each). The CDR3 is made up of 11 amino acids. V lost 7 bases and J 7 bases, leaving 11 bases between the germline ends. The germline CDR1 and CDR2 sequences are SQVTM and ANQGSEA.

The chain is built from TRBV18 and TRBJ2-5; 10 nucleotides agree with TRBD2. CDR3 length: 16 residues. Germline values: CDR1 KGHSH, CDR2 LQKENI. J was trimmed by 5 bases and V by 2 bases; bases with no gene match: 8. CDR3 sequence (DNA): TGTGCCAGCTCACCATCCCCCCCGACTAGCGGGGAGACCCAGTACTTC. It translates to CASSPSPPTSGETQYF.

The chain has TRBV10-1 and TRBJ1-2; D may be TRBD1 (6 bases). The V gene's germline CDR1 is WNHNN and CDR2 SYGVQD (reference sequence). Trimming pared 10 bases from V and 8 bases from J, leaving 14 bases between. The CDR3 has 11 residues. In DNA, the CDR3 is TGCGCCATTCCACGGGGGCACGGCTACACCTTC. Amino acid sequence: CAIPRGHGYTF.

The rearrangement joins TRBV19 to TRBJ2-1; 13 bases map to TRBD2. Germline CDR1 is LNHDA and CDR2 is SQIVND (reference sequence). The CDR3 is 16 residues long. J gave up 5 bases and V 4 bases, and 5 bases lay outside the gene matches. CDR3 amino acids: CASSRPGLAGHNEQFF. CDR3 DNA: TGTGCCAGTAGTAGGCCGGGACTAGCGGGACACAATGAGCAGTTCTTC.

The V gene is TRBV7-2, the J gene TRBJ2-7, with 12 positions matching TRBD2. The CDR3 contains 16 residues. Losses at the gene ends were 5 bases for V and 2 bases for J; bases not matched to a gene: 7. The germline V gene encodes CDR1 SGHTA and CDR2 FQGNSA. CDR3 in amino acids: CASSPSWTSGAYEQYF. CDR3 coding DNA: TGTGCCAGCAGCCCGTCCTGGACTAGCGGGGCCTACGAGCAGTACTTC.

The rearrangement joins TRBV19 to TRBJ2-7, with D possibly being TRBD1 (6 bases). CDR1 and CDR2 from the germline V gene are LNHDA and SQIVND (reference sequence). This CDR3 spans 15 amino acids. Trimming removed 5 bases from V and 6 bases from J, with 20 bases in between. The CDR3 reads CASSPRTDGAFEQYF. Here the CDR3 DNA reads TGTGCCAGTAGTCCCCGGACAGATGGGGCCTTCGAGCAGTACTTC. Drawing the rest from reference TRBV19 and TRBJ2-7, the complete variable domain is DGGITQSPKYLFRKEGQNVTLSCEQNLNHDAMYWYRQDPGQGLRLIYYSQIVNDFQKGDIAEGYSVSREKKESFPLTVTSAQKNPTAFYLCASSPRTDGAFEQYFGPGTRLTVT.

The chain carries TRBV5-1 and TRBJ1-6, with 10 bases matching TRBD1. This CDR3 contains 15 residues. CDR1 is SGHRS, CDR2 YFSETQ, per germline. Unmatched junction bases numbered 6, after V lost 1 base and J lost 11 bases. The CDR3 nucleotides are TGCGCCAGCAGCTTGACGACAGGGGGCGCGACACCCCTCCACTTT. Its translation: CASSLTTGGATPLHF.